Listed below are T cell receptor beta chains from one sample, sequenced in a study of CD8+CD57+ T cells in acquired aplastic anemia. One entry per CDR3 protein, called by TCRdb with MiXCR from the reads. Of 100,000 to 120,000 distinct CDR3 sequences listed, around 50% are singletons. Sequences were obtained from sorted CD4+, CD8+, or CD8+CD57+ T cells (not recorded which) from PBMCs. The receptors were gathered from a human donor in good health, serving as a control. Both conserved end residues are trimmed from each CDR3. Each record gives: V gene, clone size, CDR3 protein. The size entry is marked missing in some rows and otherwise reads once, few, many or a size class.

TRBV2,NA,ASQSLTSYNEQF
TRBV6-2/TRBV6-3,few,ASSQTELGTQY
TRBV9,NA,ASSVGVDEQF
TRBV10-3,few,AIGFGGDGYT
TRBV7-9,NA,ASSPTLRANYGYT
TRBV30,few,AWIRGGSSYNEQF
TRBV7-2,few,ASSFQGPGNTIY
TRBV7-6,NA,ASSVLQGYEQY
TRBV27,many,ASSLGRGTEAF
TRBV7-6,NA,ASSLGSSGNTEAF
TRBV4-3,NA,ASSQVPYSLGSPLH
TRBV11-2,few,ASSLVAGGRTDTQY
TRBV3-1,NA,ASSQEYISTGELF
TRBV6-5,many,ASSSYGTGTGDEQY
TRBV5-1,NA,ASSDLRTAYGYT
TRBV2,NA,ASSYEETNYEQY
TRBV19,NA,ASSIVRDTEAF
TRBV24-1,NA,ATSSGSSSYNEQF
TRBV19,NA,ASSRGTGASDTQY
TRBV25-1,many,ASKGQVGEKLF
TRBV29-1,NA,SATWRGADTQY
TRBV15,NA,ATSRDGQGGEKLF
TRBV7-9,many,ASSFGTGGNRTEAF
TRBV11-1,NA,ASSSFSGASGNTIY
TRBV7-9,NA,ASSFSVTETQY
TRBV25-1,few,ASVEERDRGAYEQY
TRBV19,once,ASSWGQGETQY
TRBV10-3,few,AISDGRGSQETQY
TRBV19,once,ASSIVADTQY
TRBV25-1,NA,ASSESGQGVYEQY
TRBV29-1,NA,SAPTVYGYT
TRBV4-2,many,ASSPSQTENTEAF
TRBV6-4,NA,ASIIPGGTDTQY
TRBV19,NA,ATGRGLAYERY
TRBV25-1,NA,ASSWGTYNSPLH
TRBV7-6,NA,ASSRSPGQNLNEQF
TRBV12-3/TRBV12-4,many,ASSPEGQPYGYT
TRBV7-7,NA,ASSTRQGTGELF
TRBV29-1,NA,SVGVGGGSYNEQF
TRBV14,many,ASSQDGFLTSANEQF